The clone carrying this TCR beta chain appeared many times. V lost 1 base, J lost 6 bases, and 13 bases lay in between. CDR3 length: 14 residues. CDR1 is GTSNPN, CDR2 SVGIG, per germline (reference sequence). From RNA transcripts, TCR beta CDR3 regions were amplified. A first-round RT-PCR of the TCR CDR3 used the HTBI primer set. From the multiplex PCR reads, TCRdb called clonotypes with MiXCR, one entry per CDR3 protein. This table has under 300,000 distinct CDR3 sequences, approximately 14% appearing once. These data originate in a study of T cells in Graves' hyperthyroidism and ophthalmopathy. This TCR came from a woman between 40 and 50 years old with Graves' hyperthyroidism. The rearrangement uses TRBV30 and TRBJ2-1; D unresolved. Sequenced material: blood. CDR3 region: CAWSADSRVNEQFF. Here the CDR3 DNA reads TGTGCCTGGAGTGCCGACTCTAGGGTCAATGAGCAGTTCTTC.